A single T cell receptor beta chain is shown here with its context. This sample stems from a study of Ad26.COV2.S vaccination and SARS-CoV-2 variants. Treatment reported: around 19 received Ad26.COV2.S at low or high dose, single or two shots; a few received placebo; per-sample allocation not given. Following the first vaccine or placebo injection, samples were taken on day 63. Sequencing was performed with immunoSEQ multiplex PCR; in TCRdb, only in-frame clones are kept and a portion is missing. The top ten hold around 1.8% of the sample, which has 350,000 to 450,000 clones, roughly 90% seen once. The material sequenced was peripheral blood, taken in a trial of Ad26.COV2.S vaccine versus placebo. The receptor was isolated from a person aged 18 to 65 who received the Ad26.COV2.S COVID-19 vaccine or a placebo.

The CDR3: CASSQFGGSVELFF. The DNA of the CDR3 is TGTGCCAGCAGCCAATTCGGGGGTTCGGTGGAACTGTTTTTT. This chain connects TRBV3-1 (or the pseudogene TRBV3-2) to TRBJ1-4, with a possible D match to TRBD1 (5 bases). The length of the CDR3 is 14 residues. The V gene's germline CDR1 is LGHDT and CDR2 YNNKEL (reference sequence). Trimming stripped 2 bases from V and 12 bases from J, with 16 bases between.